A single sample gave rise to the 25 T cell receptor beta chains below, sequenced in a study of tumor and adjacent non-tumor tissue in lung cancer. The template was RNA from unsorted bulk tissue. TCRbeta libraries were built with three rounds of nested PCR, modified from ARM-PCR. Each CDR3 protein gets one entry after TCRdb re-called the multiplex PCR reads with MiXCR. The sample has some 90,000 distinct CDR3 sequences; 61% are singletons. Sequencing input: lung tumor tissue. These receptors all come from a man in his sixties or seventies with non-small cell lung cancer.

The chain recombines TRBV7-8 with TRBJ2-1; D possibly uses TRBD1 or TRBD2 (5 bases each). The V gene's germline CDR1 is SGHVS and CDR2 FQNEAQ. This CDR3 has 16 amino acids. V was clipped by 7 bases and J by 8 bases, with 24 bases between them. The CDR3 is CASNSDLSGANYEQFF. CDR3 DNA: TGTGCCAGCAACTCCGATTTGTCCGGGGCCAACTATGAGCAGTTCTTC.

For this clonotype: This sequence may be a read error, since a much larger clone differs from it by one base. The rearrangement links TRBV28 to TRBJ2-1, with D hard to call. The CDR3 loop spans 11 amino acids. Germline V lookup: CDR1 MDHEN, CDR2 SYDVKM. The CDR3 DNA is TGTGCCAGCAGTTTACGTAAGGAGCAGTTATTC. It yields the protein CASSLRKEQLF.

As for this clonotype: Germline and junction disagree at one end, which may indicate a read error. This sequence joins TRBV11-2 and TRBJ2-7; maybe TRBD2 (5 bases). The CDR3 spans 14 residues. CDR1 is SGHAT and CDR2 is FQNNGV in the germline V gene. CDR3 sequence reads: CTSSLGGRNYEQYF. The CDR3 region has the DNA TGTACCAGCAGTTTAGGAGGCAGAAACTACGAACAGTACTTC. The whole variable domain, remainder taken from reference TRBV11-2 and TRBJ2-7, is EAGVAQSPRYKIIEKRQSVAFWCNPISGHATLYWYQQILGQGPKLLIQFQNNGVVDDSQLPKDRFSAERLKGVDSTLKIQPAKLEDSAVYLCTSSLGGRNYEQYFGPGTRLTVT.

Comments on this clonotype: One end of the junction fails to match germline, which may point to a read error. The chain links TRBV29-1 to TRBJ2-7, with D perhaps TRBD1 (6 bases). Germline CDR1 and CDR2: SQVTM and ANQGSEA. This CDR3 region has 13 residues. The CDR3 region has the DNA TGCAGCGTTGGGGGCCAGGGGCCTTACGAGCGGTACTTC. Amino acids: CSVGGQGPYERYF.

There are a few counts of this clonotype. The rearrangement uses TRBV19 and TRBJ1-1, with D perhaps matching TRBD1 (5 bases). The V gene's germline CDR1 is LNHDA and CDR2 SQIVND (reference sequence). The V gene lost 0 bases and the J gene lost 10 bases, with 18 bases spanning the gap. The length of the CDR3 is 15 residues. The CDR3 DNA reads TGTGCCAGTAGTATAGAAGGATCGGATCGGGGGGGAGCTTTCTTT. Amino acid sequence: CASSIEGSDRGGAFF.

The chain couples TRBV28 to TRBJ2-1; a possible D gene is TRBD1 (6 bases). Germline assignment: CDR1 MDHEN and CDR2 SYDVKM. This CDR3 region has 13 residues. Trimming shortened V by 5 bases and J by 5 bases, and 10 bases separated the two germline ends. CDR3 region: CASSPDSHNEQFF. CDR3 nucleotide sequence: TGTGCCAGCAGTCCGGACAGCCACAATGAGCAGTTCTTC.

This clonotype came up a few times. A clone one base away is much larger, so this may be a read error. Because it lacks the conserved phenylalanine or tryptophan at the end, this CDR3 is likely a read error. The chain combines TRBV4-1 with TRBJ1-2; D is unclear. Germline V gene data show CDR1 as MGHRA and CDR2 as YSYEKL. The CDR3 sequence is 15 residues long. V lost 2 bases to trimming and J lost 4 bases, with 14 bases between them. The CDR3 sequence: CASSQSLGFIYGYTI. CDR3 nucleotide sequence: TGCGCCAGCAGCCAATCATTAGGGTTCATCTATGGCTACACCATC.

Regarding this clonotype: One end of the junction fails to match germline, which may point to a read error. The genes are TRBV11-2 and TRBJ2-7; D unresolved. This CDR3 region has 11 residues. Looked up from germline, CDR1 is SGHAT and CDR2 is FQNNGV. The CDR3 sequence is CVSSLVREQYF. The CDR3 DNA reads TGTGTCAGCAGCTTAGTACGCGAGCAGTATTTC.

Of note for this clonotype: Since a much larger clone is just one base distant, this may be a read error. The chain links TRBV28 to TRBJ2-7; the D gene is possibly TRBD2 (6 bases). From germline, CDR1 is MDHEN and CDR2 SYDVKM. The length of the CDR3 is 12 residues. The CDR3 sequence: CASSVSSAEQCF. The CDR3 DNA is TGTGCCAGCAGTGTTTCTAGCGCCGAGCAGTGCTTC.

A remark on this clonotype: A read error may produce the germline difference seen at one junction end. The chain is built from TRBV6-1 and TRBJ2-3; D gene ambiguous. This CDR3 contains 11 residues. Germline V gives CDR1 MNHNS, CDR2 SASEGT. The DNA for the CDR3 is TGTACCAGTTCAGTCACAGATACGCAGTATTTT. Protein: CTSSVTDTQYF.

On this clonotype itself: At one end the junction does not follow the germline gene, possibly because of a read error. The chain carries TRBV6-6 and TRBJ2-4; D gene uncertain. The CDR3 consists of 15 residues. Germline assignment: CDR1 MNHNY and CDR2 SVGAGI (reference sequence). The CDR3 loop reads CAGSYEGNAKNIQYF. The CDR3, as DNA: TGTGCCGGCAGCTACGAAGGGAATGCCAAAAACATTCAGTACTTC.

This clonotype has at least ten counts. The CDR3 loop is CSAPDYVGATQYF. The CDR3 DNA reads as TGCAGTGCTCCGGACTACGTGGGGGCGACCCAGTACTTC. The V call is TRBV20-1, the J call TRBJ2-5; tentatively, D is TRBD1 or TRBD2 (6 bases each). V lost 5 bases and J lost 7, with 17 bases in between. CDR1 is DFQATT and CDR2 is SNEGSKA in the germline V gene (reference sequence). The CDR3 is 13 residues long.

Details on this clonotype: The germline gene is not matched at one end of the junction; a read error may be the cause. The CDR3 nucleotides are TGTACCAGCAGGGCAGGGAGGGGGGCTGGGGGTGAGCAGTTCTTC. Translating it yields CTSRAGRGAGGEQFF. The genes are TRBV12-3 or TRBV12-4 and TRBJ2-1; D is perhaps TRBD2 (7 bases). The CDR3 is 15 residues long.

This clonotype was recorded many times. This chain joins TRBV29-1 and TRBJ1-2; D is perhaps TRBD1 (6 bases). CDR1 and CDR2 from the germline V gene are SQVTM and ANQGSEA. Trimming removed 6 bases at V and 1 base at J, with 12 bases between. The CDR3 extends over 13 amino acids. The CDR3 region has the DNA TGCAGCGTCAACAGGGCGAGTAACTATGGCTACACCTTC. It codes for CSVNRASNYGYTF.

As regards this clonotype: Being one base from a much bigger clone, this may be a read error. The genes are TRBV6-5 and TRBJ1-6; D gene uncertain. The CDR3 is 15 residues long. CDR1 MNHEY and CDR2 SVGAGI come from the germline V gene. The DNA of the CDR3 is TGTGCCTGCAGTTACTCTTCCAGGATGCATTCACCCCTCCACTTT. Encoded protein: CACSYSSRMHSPLHF.

This clonotype showed up many times. This rearrangement joins TRBV29-1 to TRBJ2-7, with D perhaps TRBD2 (6 bases). Per the germline V gene, CDR1 is SQVTM and CDR2 is ANQGSEA. V was shortened by 6 bases and J by 7 bases, with 19 bases between the two germline ends. The CDR3 runs to 13 residues. This CDR3 reads CSVGLLALSEQYF. In nucleotides, the CDR3 is TGCAGCGTCGGCCTACTAGCCCTCTCGGAGCAGTACTTC.

This clonotype was seen repeatedly, ten times or more. This chain joins TRBV5-1 and TRBJ2-3; 7 bases map to TRBD1. J gave up 10 bases and V 0 bases, and 11 bases lay outside the gene matches. Germline assignment: CDR1 SGHRS and CDR2 YFSETQ. The CDR3 is 15 amino acids. For the CDR3, the DNA is TGCGCCAGCAGCTTGGAGGCGACATCGGACAGGTCGCAGTATTTT. Translation gives CASSLEATSDRSQYF.

Worth noting for this clonotype: Germline and junction disagree at one end, which may indicate a read error. The chain combines TRBV5-1 with TRBJ1-4; no firm D call. Germline lookup yields CDR1 SGHRS and CDR2 YFSETQ. The CDR3 is made up of 13 amino acids. CDR3 sequence: CASRLATKEKLFF. CDR3 DNA: TGCGCCAGCCGGCTTGCTACTAAAGAAAAACTGTTTTTT.

Notes on this clonotype: A read error may be the cause here, since a much bigger clone is one base away. The rearrangement joins TRBV28 to TRBJ1-2, with 9 nucleotides matching TRBD1. Germline V gene data show CDR1 as MDHEN and CDR2 as SYDVKM. The CDR3 loop spans 16 amino acids. Here the CDR3 reads CTSSLLQGANNYGYTF. Here the CDR3 DNA reads TGTACCAGCAGTCTCCTACAGGGGGCAAATAACTATGGCTACACCTTC.

J is TRBJ1-1 and V is TRBV5-4; 8 bases line up with TRBD1. The V and J ends lost 3 bases and 7 bases, in that order; junction bases with no gene match: 14. From germline, CDR1 is SGHNT and CDR2 YYREEE (reference sequence). The CDR3 covers 16 residues. The CDR3, as DNA: TGTGCCAGCAGCTCGGGGCGGGACAGGAGCAGAAATGAAGCTTTCTTT. Translation: CASSSGRDRSRNEAFF. The whole variable domain, filled in from reference TRBV5-4 and TRBJ1-1, reads ETGVTQSPTHLIKTRGQQVTLRCSSQSGHNTVSWYQQALGQGPQFIFQYYREEENGRGNFPPRFSGLQFPNYSSELNVNALELDDSALYLCASSSGRDRSRNEAFFGQGTRLTVV.

The rearrangement joins TRBV28 to TRBJ1-1; the D is unclear. V lost 10 bases and J 7 bases, leaving 16 bases between the germline ends. The CDR3 is 12 residues long. Looked up from germline, CDR1 is MDHEN and CDR2 is SYDVKM. The CDR3 DNA sequence: TGTGCCAACCACCTCACTTTGGGTGAAGCTTTCTTT. This encodes CANHLTLGEAFF.

This clonotype was counted many times. A read error may explain this, as a much larger clone is one base away. The chain is built from TRBV11-1 and TRBJ2-7, with D possibly matching TRBD1 (6 bases). The V end was cut by 3 bases, the J end by 0 bases, with 12 bases between. CDR3 length: 15 amino acids. The germline gives CDR1 SGHAT, CDR2 FQDESV (reference sequence). CDR3 loop: CASSFSTGHSYEQYF. The CDR3 DNA reads as TGTGCCAGCAGCTTTTCGACAGGCCACTCCTACGAGCAGTACTTC.

There are a few counts of this clonotype. CDR3: CASSYRDSQYF. In DNA form, the CDR3 reads TGTGCCAGCAGCTACCGGGACTCTCAGTACTTC. The chain joins TRBV28 to TRBJ2-4, with a weak D call TRBD2 (6 bases). CDR1 is MDHEN, CDR2 SYDVKM, per germline. The CDR3 totals 11 residues. V was pared by 6 bases and J by 12 bases, with 12 bases between.

The V and J genes are TRBV7-9 and TRBJ1-5; 10 positions match TRBD1. The J segment lost 3 bases and the V segment lost 8 bases, leaving 7 bases of the junction unmatched. The CDR3 covers 15 residues. In germline, CDR1 is SEHNR, CDR2 FQNEAQ (reference sequence). This CDR3 reads CASGLGTGANQPQHF. The CDR3 nucleotides are TGTGCCAGCGGCCTAGGGACAGGGGCCAATCAGCCCCAGCATTTT.

This chain uses TRBV4-2 with TRBJ1-6; no reliable D call. The CDR3 has 15 amino acids. Germline CDR1 is LGHNA and CDR2 is YNFKEQ. Trimming shortened V by 8 bases and J by 6 bases, and 17 bases separated the two germline ends. CDR3 loop: CASDQESGSNSPLHF. The CDR3 coding sequence is TGTGCCAGCGACCAAGAATCTGGTAGTAATTCACCCCTCCACTTT.